Below are 18 T cell receptor beta chains sequenced from a single sample in a study of cytotoxic CD8 clonotypes in ibrutinib-treated CLL. Measured with immunoSEQ multiplex PCR; TCRdb has only the in-frame clones, and not every one. The data contain 270,000 or so clones, around 69% of them singletons. The specimen was PBMCs, collected at disease progression, from a patient treated with ibrutinib. The receptors shown here come from a human donor with chronic lymphocytic leukemia.

Here the CDR3 DNA reads TGTGCCAGCAGTATGACAGGTTTGGCTGAGCAGTTCTTC. Its protein product is CASSMTGLAEQFF. The J gene is TRBJ2-1, the V gene TRBV2, with D possibly being TRBD1 (6 bases). Germline V gene sequence: CDR1 SNHLY, CDR2 FYNNEI. V was pared by 5 bases and J by 9 bases, with 14 bases between. The CDR3 spans 13 residues. The variable domain in full, with the rest retrieved from reference TRBV2 and TRBJ2-1, is EPEVTQTPSHQVTQMGQEVILRCVPISNHLYFYWYRQILGQKVEFLVSFYNNEISEKSEIFDDQFSVERPDGSNFTLKIRSTKLEDSAMYFCASSMTGLAEQFFGPGTRLTVL.

This chain connects TRBV6-1 to TRBJ2-1; D not certain. This CDR3 has 11 residues. Trimming shortened V by 3 bases and J by 9 bases, and 6 bases separated the two germline ends. Germline CDR1 and CDR2: MNHNS and SASEGT. This CDR3 is CASSEIAEQFF. DNA of the CDR3: TGTGCCAGCAGTGAGATCGCTGAGCAGTTCTTC.

The V call is TRBV28, the J call TRBJ2-7; no clear D gene. The germline V gene encodes CDR1 MDHEN and CDR2 SYDVKM. With 7 bases removed from V and 2 bases from J, the gap between germline ends came to 18 bases. The CDR3 runs to 15 residues. The DNA of the CDR3 is TGTGCCAGCACCTCAAGCGCAGGATATACCTACGAGCAGTACTTC. Amino acid sequence: CASTSSAGYTYEQYF.

The rearrangement uses TRBV4-1 and TRBJ2-1; D is perhaps TRBD2 (5 bases). Trimming cost V 2 bases and J 2 bases, with 16 bases left between them. The CDR3 has 17 amino acids. Germline CDR1 is MGHRA and CDR2 is YSYEKL. The CDR3: CASSQKLVGITYNEQFF. In nucleotides, the CDR3 is TGCGCCAGCAGCCAAAAACTAGTCGGGATTACCTACAATGAGCAGTTCTTC.

The chain recombines TRBV9 with TRBJ2-7; D is uncertain. This CDR3 region has 14 residues. Germline V CDR1 and CDR2: SGDLS, YYNGEE. The V gene lost 0 bases and the J gene lost 2 bases, with 9 bases spanning the gap. DNA for the CDR3: TGTGCCAGCAGCGTAGGGCAGAGCCCCTACGAGCAGTACTTC. It translates to CASSVGQSPYEQYF. Variable domain in full (rest from reference TRBV9 and TRBJ2-7): DSGVTQTPKHLITATGQRVTLRCSPRSGDLSVYWYQQSLDQGLQFLIQYYNGEERAKGNILERFSAQQFPDLHSELNLSSLELGDSALYFCASSVGQSPYEQYFGPGTRLTVT.

The chain combines TRBV7-2 with TRBJ2-7, with a possible D match to TRBD1 (5 bases). This CDR3 is 18 amino acids long. The V end was cut by 5 bases, the J end by 3 bases, with 26 bases between. The germline CDR1 and CDR2 sequences are SGHTA and FQGNSA. This CDR3 is CASSTITAPWGKNYEQYF. The CDR3 bases are TGTGCCAGCAGCACAATTACGGCTCCTTGGGGCAAAAACTACGAGCAGTACTTC. The variable domain in full, completed from reference TRBV7-2 and TRBJ2-7, reads GAGVSQSPSNKVTEKGKDVELRCDPISGHTALYWYRQSLGQGLEFLIYFQGNSAPDKSGLPSDRFSAERTGGSVSTLTIQRTQQEDSAVYLCASSTITAPWGKNYEQYFGPGTRLTVT.

The CDR3 is CASSSSEETQYF. For the CDR3, the DNA is TGTGCCAGCAGTAGTTCAGAGGAGACCCAGTACTTC. The rearrangement uses TRBV28 and TRBJ2-5; D ambiguous. Trimming removed 5 bases at V and 5 bases at J, with 9 bases between. The CDR3 is 12 residues long. Looked up from germline, CDR1 is MDHEN and CDR2 is SYDVKM. Drawing the rest from reference TRBV28 and TRBJ2-5, the complete variable domain is DVKVTQSSRYLVKRTGEKVFLECVQDMDHENMFWYRQDPGLGLRLIYFSYDVKMKEKGDIPEGYSVSREKKERFSLILESASTNQTSMYLCASSSSEETQYFGPGTRLLVL.

The chain has TRBV29-1 and TRBJ2-5; perhaps TRBD2 as D (5 bases). Germline V gene lookup returns CDR1 SQVTM and CDR2 ANQGSEA. V was shortened by 1 base and J by 1 base, with 10 bases between the two germline ends. CDR3 length: 14 residues. CDR3 in amino acids: CSVEGAGVQETQYF. Written as DNA, the CDR3 is TGCAGCGTTGAAGGGGCCGGGGTCCAAGAGACCCAGTACTTC.

CDR3 coding DNA: TGCGCCAGCAGCCAAGTTTTCGAACAGGGGCCCTACGAGCAGTACTTC. Amino acids: CASSQVFEQGPYEQYF. The chain is built from TRBV4-1 and TRBJ2-7; TRBD1 matches 7 bases. CDR3 length: 16 amino acids. Germline CDR1 reads MGHRA; CDR2 reads YSYEKL. J was trimmed by 2 bases and V by 1 base; bases with no gene match: 8.

The chain carries TRBV11-2 and TRBJ2-7; 11 bases fit TRBD1. The V gene's germline CDR1 is SGHAT and CDR2 FQNNGV. The CDR3 has 15 amino acids. V was clipped by 7 bases and J by 2 bases; unmatched bases: 7. The chain's CDR3 is CASTSRDRGTYEQYF. For the CDR3, the DNA is TGTGCCAGCACCTCGAGGGACAGGGGGACCTACGAGCAGTACTTC.

This chain joins TRBV7-9 and TRBJ2-1; TRBD1 agrees at 10 bases. The CDR3 covers 14 residues. Per germline, CDR1 SEHNR and CDR2 FQNEAQ (reference sequence). The V and J ends lost 3 bases and 8 bases, in that order; junction bases with no gene match: 4. The CDR3 DNA is TGTGCCAGCAGCTTCGAGGACAGGGGGTATGAGCAGTTCTTC. As protein: CASSFEDRGYEQFF.

The CDR3 DNA reads TGTGCCAGCAGTTCCCCGAGGACAGGGGGCCCCTACGAGCAGTACTTC. Residues: CASSSPRTGGPYEQYF. The chain joins TRBV2 to TRBJ2-7, with 11 bases that match TRBD1. V dropped 5 bases and J dropped 2; count of bases not matched to a gene: 8. CDR1 and CDR2 (germline): SNHLY, FYNNEI. The CDR3 is 16 residues long.

This chain uses TRBV5-1 with TRBJ2-4; TRBD1 matches at 10 bases. The CDR3 has 17 residues. Per the germline V gene, CDR1 is SGHRS and CDR2 is YFSETQ. V trimming: 3 bases; J trimming: 3 bases; junction bases outside the gene matches: 9. The CDR3 nucleotides read TGCGCCAGCAGCTGGGATGACAGGGGGCGAAGCAAAAACATTCAGTACTTC. Amino acid sequence: CASSWDDRGRSKNIQYF.

This clone was recorded only once. The chain uses TRBV28 and TRBJ2-7; 10 positions agree with TRBD1. Germline CDR1 and CDR2: MDHEN and SYDVKM. Trimming took 7 bases from V and 6 from J; bases not matched to a gene: 9. This CDR3 contains 14 residues. The CDR3 nucleotides read TGTGCCAGCATACCCGGGACAGGGGCCCGCGAGCAGTACTTC. Translating gives CASIPGTGAREQYF.

CDR3 nucleotide sequence: TGTGCCAGCAGTCGAAATGAGCAGGGGCAGCAGTACTTC. Residues: CASSRNEQGQQYF. V and J are TRBV2 and TRBJ2-7, with D tentatively TRBD1 (6 bases). The V gene's germline CDR1 is SNHLY and CDR2 FYNNEI. There are 13 residues in the CDR3. Between the trimmed V and J ends, which lost 5 bases and 8 bases, there was a span of 16 bases. Drawing the rest from reference TRBV2 and TRBJ2-7, the complete variable domain is EPEVTQTPSHQVTQMGQEVILRCVPISNHLYFYWYRQILGQKVEFLVSFYNNEISEKSEIFDDQFSVERPDGSNFTLKIRSTKLEDSAMYFCASSRNEQGQQYFGPGTRLTVT.

The chain employs TRBV9 and TRBJ1-2; D is undetermined. CDR3 size: 13 residues. Germline-derived CDR1 and CDR2 are SGDLS and YYNGEE. V gave up 3 bases and J gave up 5 bases, with 11 bases separating them. CDR3 residues: CASSESASYGYTF. The CDR3 DNA follows: TGTGCCAGCAGCGAGTCAGCTTCATATGGCTACACCTTC.

Of note for this clone: Other nucleotide sequences from this sample produce the same CDR3. The chain employs TRBV11-2 and TRBJ2-7; 7 nucleotides line up with TRBD1. The V and J ends lost 1 base and 3 bases, in that order; junction bases with no gene match: 3. The CDR3 totals 14 residues. CDR1 and CDR2 (germline): SGHAT, FQNNGV. CDR3 nucleotides: TGTGCCAGCAGCTTAGGGGCAGGGGGCTACGAGCAGTACTTC. Its translation: CASSLGAGGYEQYF.

The CDR3 DNA follows: TGTGCCAGCAGCTTCCGACTAGCGGGGCCCACAGATACGCAGTATTTT. Translating it yields CASSFRLAGPTDTQYF. The chain combines TRBV7-6 with TRBJ2-3, with 11 bases identical to TRBD2. V shed 3 bases and J 2 bases; nucleotides not matched to a gene: 4. The CDR3 runs to 16 residues. Germline-derived CDR1 and CDR2 are SGHVS and FNYEAQ.